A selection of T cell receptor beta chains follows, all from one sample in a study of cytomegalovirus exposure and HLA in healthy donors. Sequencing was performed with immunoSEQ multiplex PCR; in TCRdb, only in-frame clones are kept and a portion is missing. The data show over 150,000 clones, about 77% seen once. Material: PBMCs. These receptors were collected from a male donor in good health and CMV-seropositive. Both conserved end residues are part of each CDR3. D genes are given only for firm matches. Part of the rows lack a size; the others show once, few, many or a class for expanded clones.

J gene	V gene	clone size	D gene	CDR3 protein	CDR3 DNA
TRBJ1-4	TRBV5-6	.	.	CASSLWGGNEKLFF	TGTGCCAGCAGCTTGTGGGGGGGTAATGAAAAACTGTTTTTT
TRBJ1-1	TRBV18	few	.	CASLLGTLNTEAFF	TGTGCCAGCCTCCTAGGGACACTAAACACTGAAGCTTTCTTT
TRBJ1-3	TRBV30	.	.	CAWRGSNSGNTIYF	TGTGCCTGGAGGGGCAGCAATTCTGGAAACACCATATATTTT
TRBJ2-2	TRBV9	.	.	CASSGETGLNTGELFF	TGTGCCAGCAGCGGAGAGACAGGCCTGAACACCGGGGAGCTGTTTTTT
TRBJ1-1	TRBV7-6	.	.	CASSLEGGTEAFF	TGTGCCAGCAGCTTAGAGGGAGGCACTGAAGCTTTCTTT
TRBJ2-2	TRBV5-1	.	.	CASSFQQVNTGELFF	TGCGCCAGCAGCTTCCAACAGGTGAACACCGGGGAGCTGTTTTTT
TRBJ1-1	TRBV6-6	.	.	CASSYGPNTEAFF	TGTGCCAGCAGTTACGGGCCGAACACTGAAGCTTTCTTT
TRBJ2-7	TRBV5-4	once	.	CASSRGGAGPSYEQYF	TGTGCCAGCAGCCGCGGTGGGGCGGGGCCCTCCTACGAGCAGTACTTC
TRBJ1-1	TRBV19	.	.	CASSPAQVPTEAFF	TGTGCCAGTAGCCCTGCCCAGGTACCCACTGAAGCTTTCTTT
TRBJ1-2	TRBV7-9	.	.	CASSPLSTANYGYTF	TGTGCCAGCAGCCCCCTCTCTACAGCTAACTATGGCTACACCTTC
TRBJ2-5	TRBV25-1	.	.	CASSVGGGPQETQYF	TGTGCCAGCAGTGTGGGCGGGGGCCCTCAAGAGACCCAGTACTTC
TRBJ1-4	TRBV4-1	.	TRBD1	CASSQLTQGANEKLFF	TGCGCCAGCAGCCAGTTGACACAGGGGGCTAATGAAAAACTGTTTTTT
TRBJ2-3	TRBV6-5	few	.	CASAWGVSTDTQYF	TGTGCCAGCGCCTGGGGGGTTAGCACAGATACGCAGTATTTT
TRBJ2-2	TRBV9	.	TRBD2	CASSVSLAGGSNTGELFF	TGTGCCAGCAGCGTGAGTCTAGCGGGGGGCTCGAACACCGGGGAGCTGTTTTTT
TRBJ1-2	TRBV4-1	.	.	CASSQDRGNYGYTF	TGCGCCAGCAGCCAAGACAGGGGTAACTATGGCTACACCTTC
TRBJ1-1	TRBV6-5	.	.	CASHEGGTEAFF	TGTGCCAGCCACGAGGGTGGCACTGAAGCTTTCTTT
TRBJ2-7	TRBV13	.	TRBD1	CASSLGQGPSPYEQYF	TGTGCCAGCAGCTTGGGACAGGGGCCATCCCCCTACGAGCAGTACTTC
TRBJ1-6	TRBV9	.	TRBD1	CASSSTGQENSPLHF	TGTGCCAGCTCTTCGACGGGACAGGAGAATTCACCCCTCCACTTT
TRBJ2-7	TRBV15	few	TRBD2	CATSRAGGNSYEQYF	TGTGCCACCAGCAGAGCGGGGGGGAACTCCTACGAGCAGTACTTC
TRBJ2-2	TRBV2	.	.	CASSPGGSGELFF	TGTGCCAGCAGTCCCGGGGGATCCGGGGAGCTGTTTTTT
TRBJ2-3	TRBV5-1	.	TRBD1	CASSQDRAGDTQYF	TGCGCCAGCAGCCAGGACAGGGCGGGAGATACGCAGTATTTT
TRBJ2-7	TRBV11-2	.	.	CASSLGSGTYEQYF	TGTGCCAGCAGCTTAGGTTCAGGTACCTACGAGCAGTACTTC
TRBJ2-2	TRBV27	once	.	CASRAGTGELFF	TGTGCCAGCAGGGCGGGGACCGGGGAGCTGTTTTTT
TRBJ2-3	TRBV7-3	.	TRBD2	CASSLTAGDGDTQYF	TGTGCCAGCAGCTTAACGGCGGGGGATGGAGATACGCAGTATTTT
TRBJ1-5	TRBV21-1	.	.	CASRGQGSNQPQHF	TGTGCCAGCAGGGGACAGGGGTCCAATCAGCCCCAGCATTTT
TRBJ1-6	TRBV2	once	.	CASSEATAYNSPLHF	TGTGCCAGCAGTGAAGCAACAGCTTATAATTCACCCCTCCACTTT
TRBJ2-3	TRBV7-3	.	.	CASSPQDSTTDTQYF	TGTGCCAGCAGCCCTCAGGACAGCACCACAGATACGCAGTATTTT